The source of this T cell receptor beta chain is a study of beta chain features in type 1 diabetes. As for the study in general: Healthy donors and patients had similar age, gender and cell yields.

Findings and caveats of the study: It was possible that PCR favored shorter templates, equally so in patients and controls.

Donors underwent one heparinised blood draw, 95 to 150 mL on average. Germline V gene lookup returns CDR1 MGHDK and CDR2 SYGVNS. V lost 4 bases to trimming and J lost 11 bases, with 21 bases between them. The CDR3 covers 14 residues. With regard to this clone: Its antigen is undetermined.

The isolated RNA, all of it, was reverse transcribed, so expressed TCRB transcripts were what got sequenced. TCRdb keeps only in-frame clones here, not all; method: immunoSEQ multiplex PCR. Among around 430,000 clones listed, 25% to 35% were seen once. The chain couples TRBV25-1 to TRBJ2-7; D unresolved. Sequences were obtained from naive CD4+ T cells from blood. The sequence came from a man between 18 and 29 years old in good health. CDR3 protein: CASSALDGPLGEYF. DNA for the CDR3: TGTGCCAGCAGTGCCCTCGACGGACCTTTGGGCGAGTACTTC.